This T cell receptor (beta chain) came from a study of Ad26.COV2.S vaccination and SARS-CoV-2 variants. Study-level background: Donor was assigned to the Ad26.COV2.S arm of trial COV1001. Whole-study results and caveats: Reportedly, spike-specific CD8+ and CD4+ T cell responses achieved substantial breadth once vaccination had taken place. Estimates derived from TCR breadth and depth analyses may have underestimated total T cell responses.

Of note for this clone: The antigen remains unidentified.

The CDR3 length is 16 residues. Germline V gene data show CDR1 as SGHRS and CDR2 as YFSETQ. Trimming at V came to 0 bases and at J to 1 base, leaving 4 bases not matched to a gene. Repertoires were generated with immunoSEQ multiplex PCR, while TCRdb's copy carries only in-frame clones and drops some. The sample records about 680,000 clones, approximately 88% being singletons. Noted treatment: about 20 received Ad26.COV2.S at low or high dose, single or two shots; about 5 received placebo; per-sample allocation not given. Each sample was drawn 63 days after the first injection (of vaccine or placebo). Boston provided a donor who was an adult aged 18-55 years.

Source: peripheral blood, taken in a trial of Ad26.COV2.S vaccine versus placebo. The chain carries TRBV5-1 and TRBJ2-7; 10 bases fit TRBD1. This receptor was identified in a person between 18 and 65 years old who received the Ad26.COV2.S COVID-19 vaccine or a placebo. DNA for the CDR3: TGCGCCAGCAGCTTGGGGACAGGGGGAAGATCCTACGAGCAGTACTTC. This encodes CASSLGTGGRSYEQYF.